Below are 12 T cell receptor beta chains sequenced from a single sample in a study of vaccination effects on CD4 cells after COVID-19. No antigen has been identified for these receptors. In the ViraFEST assay, antigen-specific CD4+ clonotypes were identified by expansion after peptide-pool stimulation. After around nine days in culture, the CD4+ T cells were isolated. Among the vaccine recipients, none had a prior SARS-CoV-2 infection, and nucleocapsid antibodies were negative. This table comes from immunoSEQ multiplex PCR, and its TCRdb copy is limited to in-frame clones, with some not included. The profile shows 74,000 or so clones, roughly 80% of them singletons. The specimen was CD4+ T cells from PBMCs cultured with SARS-CoV-2 spike peptides, collected before COVID-19 vaccination. These receptors all come from a human donor who received a COVID-19 vaccine.

The chain couples TRBV5-1 to TRBJ1-5, with D perhaps TRBD1 (5 bases). In germline, CDR1 is SGHRS, CDR2 YFSETQ. The CDR3 spans 15 residues. Trimming shortened V by 0 bases and J by 2 bases, and 9 bases separated the two germline ends. CDR3 residues: CASSLAGQRNQPQHF. The CDR3 nucleotides are TGCGCCAGCAGCTTGGCAGGGCAGCGCAATCAGCCCCAGCATTTT.

There are a few counts of this clone. V gene TRBV27 combines with J gene TRBJ2-1, with TRBD1 matching over 9 bases. CDR1 and CDR2 (germline): MNHEY, SMNVEV (reference sequence). This CDR3 has 16 amino acids. The J segment lost 7 bases and the V segment lost 1 base, leaving 8 bases of the junction unmatched. DNA for the CDR3: TGTGCCAGCAGTTTATGGTCACAGGGGGCGGGGAATGAGCAGTTCTTC. It translates to CASSLWSQGAGNEQFF.

The chain recombines TRBV5-1 with TRBJ2-3, with 15 bases identical to TRBD2. CDR1 and CDR2 from the germline V gene are SGHRS and YFSETQ. V gave up 3 bases and J gave up 2 bases; unmatched junction bases: 7. This CDR3 has 18 residues. In DNA form, the CDR3 reads TGCGCCAGCAGCTCGGGACTAGCGGGGGGCCTTTTCACAGATACGCAGTATTTT. Encoded protein: CASSSGLAGGLFTDTQYF.

The genes are TRBV29-1 and TRBJ2-5, with 14 bases fitting TRBD2. The germline V gene encodes CDR1 SQVTM and CDR2 ANQGSEA. Trimming at V came to 6 bases and at J to 7 bases, leaving 10 bases not matched to a gene. This CDR3 is built from 15 residues. The CDR3 bases are TGCAGCGTCTCAAAGGGACTAGCGGGGGTCGGGACCCAGTACTTC. It translates to CSVSKGLAGVGTQYF.

The CDR3 bases are TGTGCCAGCAGCTCGTCCGGGACACTGAACACCGGGGAGCTGTTTTTT. Translated, it gives CASSSSGTLNTGELFF. The chain joins TRBV7-2 to TRBJ2-2, with D perhaps matching TRBD1 (6 bases). The CDR3 is 16 residues long. Looked up from germline, CDR1 is SGHTA and CDR2 is FQGNSA. V was trimmed by 4 bases and J by 1 base, leaving 13 bases between them.

The rearrangement joins TRBV12-3 or TRBV12-4 to TRBJ1-2; 7 bases map to TRBD1. The junction had 8 bases not matched to a gene; V was cut back by 6 bases and J by 7 bases. This CDR3 has 13 amino acids. The CDR3 region has the DNA TGTGCCAGCAGCCTGACAGGGAATTCTGGCTACACCTTC. Amino acid sequence: CASSLTGNSGYTF.

The V call is TRBV7-8, the J call TRBJ1-1; D not certain. This CDR3 has 13 residues. V lost 1 base and J lost 7, with 10 bases in between. Germline V gives CDR1 SGHVS, CDR2 FQNEAQ. In nucleotides, the CDR3 is TGTGCCAGCAGCTTAGTCGTGGCAGTTGAAGCTTTCTTT. This codes for CASSLVVAVEAFF. Full variable domain (remainder filled in from reference TRBV7-8 and TRBJ1-1): GAGVSQSPRYKVAKRGQDVALRCDPISGHVSLFWYQQALGQGPEFLTYFQNEAQLDKSGLPSDRFFAERPEGSVSTLKIQRTQQEDSAVYLCASSLVVAVEAFFGQGTRLTVV.

The chain has TRBV5-1 and TRBJ1-2; D possibly corresponds to TRBD1 (5 bases). V lost 4 bases to trimming and J lost 4 bases, with 17 bases between them. The CDR3 is made up of 15 amino acids. The germline V gene has CDR1 SGHRS and CDR2 YFSETQ. The DNA of the CDR3 is TGCGCCAGCAGCCCCCGTCAGGGAAGCGGCTATGGCTACACCTTC. Protein product: CASSPRQGSGYGYTF.

The chain is built from TRBV25-1 and TRBJ2-5; D perhaps matches TRBD2 (6 bases). This CDR3 spans 16 amino acids. V was trimmed by 2 bases and J by 5 bases, leaving 18 bases between them. The germline CDR1 and CDR2 sequences are MGHDK and SYGVNS. In nucleotides, the CDR3 is TGTGCCAGCAGTGAAAAGAGACTAGTGGATGTTGAGACCCAGTACTTC. It encodes CASSEKRLVDVETQYF.

V and J are TRBV28 and TRBJ2-6, with TRBD1 matching 10 bases. Germline CDR1 MDHEN, CDR2 SYDVKM. The length of the CDR3 is 17 residues. V shed 5 bases and J 0 bases; nucleotides not matched to a gene: 4. The CDR3: CASSRQGASSGANVLTF. The CDR3 coding sequence is TGTGCCAGCAGTCGACAGGGGGCGAGCTCTGGGGCCAACGTCCTGACTTTC.

The V call is TRBV2, the J call TRBJ1-2, with 7 positions matching TRBD1. CDR1 and CDR2 from the germline V gene are SNHLY and FYNNEI. Trimming took 6 bases from V and 5 from J; bases not matched to a gene: 6. The CDR3 length is 13 residues. The DNA of the CDR3 is TGTGCCAGCAGCGCCGGGACAGAATATGGCTACACCTTC. Protein product: CASSAGTEYGYTF. Based on the CDR3 plus reference TRBV2 and TRBJ1-2, the full variable domain is EPEVTQTPSHQVTQMGQEVILRCVPISNHLYFYWYRQILGQKVEFLVSFYNNEISEKSEIFDDQFSVERPDGSNFTLKIRSTKLEDSAMYFCASSAGTEYGYTFGSGTRLTVV.

V usage is TRBV7-7 and J usage is TRBJ2-1, with D maybe TRBD2 (6 bases). Trimming removed 2 bases from V and 8 bases from J, with 10 bases in between. There are 13 residues in the CDR3. Germline V gene lookup returns CDR1 SSHAT and CDR2 FNYEAQ (reference sequence). This CDR3 reads CASSLSTGDEQFF. CDR3 coding DNA: TGTGCCAGCAGCTTAAGTACGGGGGATGAGCAGTTCTTC.